Listed below are T cell receptor beta chains from one sample, sequenced in a study of T-cell reconstitution after alpha-beta-depleted transplantation in children. TCRdb passed the PCR reads through MiXCR, listing each CDR3 protein once. The top ten clones hold around 2.2% of a sample with hundreds of thousands of distinct CDR3 sequences, 10% to 15% of them seen once. The starting material was PBMCs, mostly from graft donor cells, obtained 360 days after TCRalphabeta/CD19-depleted stem cell transplant. All receptors come from a male patient younger than 18 who had a stem cell transplant for acute myeloid leukemia, so the T cells may come from the graft donor. The CDR3 runs from the conserved cysteine through the conserved F or W. D genes are given only for firm matches. The size field is filled for only some rows; it gives once, few, many or a size class.

clone_size d_call j_call v_call cdr3_nt cdr3_aa
few TRBD2 TRBJ2-3 TRBV29-1 TGCAGCGTTGCCGCGGGAGGGAGGACAGATACGCAGTATTTT CSVAAGGRTDTQYF
many - TRBJ2-1 TRBV20-1 TGCAGTGCAGGGTGGGGGGAACCCAACAATGAGCAGTTCTTC CSAGWGEPNNEQFF
many - TRBJ1-3 TRBV12-3/TRBV12-4 TGTGCCAGCAGTTTTACGGGATCTGGAAACACCATATATTTT CASSFTGSGNTIYF
few TRBD2 TRBJ2-3 TRBV7-8 TGTGCCAGCAGCTTATACCTAGCGGGAGGGCTGGATACGCAGTATTTT CASSLYLAGGLDTQYF
many - TRBJ1-1 TRBV5-6 TGTGCCAGCAGCTATAGTGGGCCGTCTGAAGCTTTCTTT CASSYSGPSEAFF
many - TRBJ2-5 TRBV7-8 TGTGCCAGCAGCTTAGAGATCCCTAGTTTAGAGACCCAGTACTTC CASSLEIPSLETQYF
- - TRBJ2-7 TRBV11-2 TGTGCCAGCAGCTTATTCCCCGACGGGGGTAGCGGACACTTATGGGAGCAGTACTTC CASSLFPDGGSGHLWEQYF
- TRBD2 TRBJ2-1 TRBV18 TGTGCCAGCTCACCACAATTGTTAGCGGGAGGTCAAAACAATGAGCAGTTCTTC CASSPQLLAGGQNNEQFF
few - TRBJ1-4 TRBV18 TGTGCCAGCTCACCAGTCAAGGGGGCTAATGAAAAACTGTTTTTT CASSPVKGANEKLFF
- - TRBJ2-7 TRBV20-1 TGCAGTGCTAGAGGGGTGGGACCCTTTTCCTACGAGCAGTACTTC CSARGVGPFSYEQYF
few TRBD2 TRBJ2-1 TRBV20-1 TGCAGTGCTACCCCCCTAGCGGGGGACTACAATGAGCAGTTCTTC CSATPLAGDYNEQFF
- TRBD1 TRBJ2-1 TRBV3-1 TGTGCCAGCAGCCCCCTTCGGGACAGAAAAAATTACAATGAGCAGTTCTTC CASSPLRDRKNYNEQFF
- TRBD1 TRBJ1-2 TRBV12-3/TRBV12-4 TGTGCCAGCACCTGGGGGACAGGGGGAAACTATGGCTACACCTTC CASTWGTGGNYGYTF